This TCR beta chain came from a study of neurological immune-mediated disorders. Points from the study as a whole: HTLV-1-associated myelopathy had the most TCR clonal expansion, whereas multiple sclerosis had the least (lower than in healthy controls).

Trimming removed 4 bases from V and 4 bases from J, with 16 bases in between. Germline loops: CDR1 DFQATT, CDR2 SNEGSKA (reference sequence). The CDR3 sequence is 14 residues long. One entry per CDR3 protein, called by TCRdb with MiXCR from the 5' RACE reads. The sample includes roughly 70,000 distinct CDR3 sequences, less than 5.5% of them seen just once. The sample holds many counts of this clonotype. Its antigen is unknown. The specimen was PBMCs. The rearrangement joins TRBV20-1 to TRBJ2-5, with TRBD2 as a possible D gene (5 bases). This receptor was taken from a woman younger than 45 with multiple sclerosis. CDR3 nucleotides: TGCAGTGCTACCCGGACCCGAGGGCGAGAGACCCAGTACTTC. It encodes CSATRTRGRETQYF.